This record concerns one T cell receptor (beta chain) sequence. Its cognate antigen is unknown. The data derive from a study of CD8 T cells in Susac syndrome. After extraction with the RNeasy kit, about 0.45 to 1 ug of the RNA was reverse transcribed using random hexamers. With immunoSEQ multiplex PCR, TCR beta CDR3 was amplified across 54 Vbeta and 13 Jbeta. One entry per CDR3 protein, called by TCRdb with MiXCR from the immunoSEQ multiplex PCR reads. Among almost 450,000 distinct CDR3 sequences, about 85% were seen once, and the ten largest hold 0.09% to 0.15%. Notes on the study in general: The study recognized that the number of individuals in its TCR sequencing and HLA analysis was relatively small.

The specimen was CD8+ T cells from PBMCs. The receptor's source is a human donor with multiple sclerosis.

CDR3: CATNLDSMNTEAFF. CDR3 coding DNA: TGTGCCACCAATCTGGACAGCATGAACACTGAAGCTTTCTTT. V and J are TRBV15 and TRBJ1-1; TRBD1 might be the D (6 bases). CDR3 length: 14 residues. V lost 7 bases and J lost 0, with 12 bases in between. CDR1 is LNHNV, CDR2 YYDKDF, per germline (reference sequence). Full variable domain (missing parts from reference TRBV15 and TRBJ1-1): DAMVIQNPRYQVTQFGKPVTLSCSQTLNHNVMYWYQQKSSQAPKLLFHYYDKDFNNEADTPDNFQSRRPNTSFCFLDIRSPGLGDTAMYLCATNLDSMNTEAFFGQGTRLTVV.